This T cell receptor (beta chain) derives from a study of T-cell memory formation after mild COVID-19. Background on the study: Each donor largely had its own TCR clusters. General study points: Later expanders leaned CD4+, whereas day 15 to 85 contracting clones were balanced CD4/CD8. Shrinking CD4+ clones resided mostly in CM and EM, and CD8+ ones in EMRA. Whether second-wave clones peaking at day 37 were SARS-CoV-2 specific went unconfirmed.

This clonotype was recorded a few times. Its antigen is currently unknown. Germline CDR1 KGHSH, CDR2 LQKENI. This CDR3 is 17 amino acids long. V lost 3 bases and J lost 1, with 18 bases in between. MiXCR was run by TCRdb on the 5' RACE reads, yielding one entry per CDR3 protein. The data show around 510,000 distinct CDR3 sequences, roughly 20% seen once. The sample comprised PBMCs or a T cell subset sorted from them (not recorded which). The sequence came from an adult woman who had mild COVID-19 (a few samples of this study predate the infection). Cell type and time point are not known. The J gene is TRBJ1-1, the V gene TRBV18, with D unclear. The CDR3 reads CASSPRFEVGPNTEAFF. For the CDR3, the DNA is TGTGCCAGCTCACCGCGGTTCGAGGTCGGACCGAACACTGAAGCTTTCTTT.